This TCR beta chain was sequenced during a study of T cell responses to AZD1222 COVID-19 vaccine. CDR3 length: 15 amino acids. The V end was cut by 6 bases, the J end by 2 bases, with 16 bases between. Germline CDR1 MNHEY, CDR2 SVGAGI. Study findings and constraints: Among those given AZD1222, only six were seropositive at baseline. The donor group comprised mostly white British people and more females; the analysis possibly underestimated clonal diversity.

TCRdb's copy holds only in-frame clones and misses some; the assay was immunoSEQ multiplex PCR. The table lists around 120,000 clones, over 75% of them singletons, with roughly 4.3% in the top ten. A word on this clone: The antigen remains undetermined.

The clonotype comes from an adult in good health. This specimen consisted of peripheral blood, obtained on day 0 of MenACWY control vaccination. The chain joins TRBV6-5 to TRBJ2-5, with D maybe TRBD1 (6 bases). CDR3 DNA sequence: TGTGCCAGCAGCTCCCTAGGACAGAGGCAAGAGACCCAGTACTTC. It codes for CASSSLGQRQETQYF.